The rows below give T cell receptor beta chains drawn from one sample of a study of shared clonotypes between healthy human individuals. Only in-frame clones appear in the TCRdb table, and some are missing; sequencing was by immunoSEQ multiplex PCR. This sample yields some 1.5 million clones, of which more than 95% are seen a single time; approximately 1% belongs to the top ten. The sample consisted of naive CD4+ T cells sorted from blood. The receptors shown here come from a man aged 25-45 years in good health. Both conserved end residues are part of each CDR3. Fields, in order: clone size, V gene, J gene, D gene, CDR3 DNA, CDR3 protein. D genes are given only for firm matches. The size field is filled for only some rows; it gives once, few, many or a size class.

abundance: NA
v_gene: TRBV15
j_gene: TRBJ2-7
d_gene: TRBD1
CDR3nt: TGTGCCACCAATACCGGGACAGGGGCCTCCTACGAGCAGTACTTC
CDR3aa: CATNTGTGASYEQYF

abundance: NA
v_gene: TRBV28
j_gene: TRBJ2-7
d_gene: NA
CDR3nt: TGTGCCAGCATTTCTCCAGGGCGGACCAAAAACGAGCAGTACTTC
CDR3aa: CASISPGRTKNEQYF

abundance: NA
v_gene: TRBV5-1
j_gene: TRBJ2-7
d_gene: NA
CDR3nt: TGCGCCAGCAGCTTGAGCCGGGGACCTGCTGCCTACGAGCAGTACTTC
CDR3aa: CASSLSRGPAAYEQYF

abundance: once
v_gene: TRBV28
j_gene: TRBJ1-5
d_gene: NA
CDR3nt: TGTGCCAGCAGTATGACAGAAAATCAGCCCCAGCATTTT
CDR3aa: CASSMTENQPQHF

abundance: NA
v_gene: TRBV7-8
j_gene: TRBJ2-2
d_gene: NA
CDR3nt: TGTGCCAGCAGCTCCGCAAGGTTCACCGGGGAGCTGTTTTTT
CDR3aa: CASSSARFTGELFF

abundance: NA
v_gene: TRBV18
j_gene: TRBJ2-2
d_gene: NA
CDR3nt: TGTGCCAGCTCACCACCACCGAAGGCCACCGGGGAGCTGTTTTTT
CDR3aa: CASSPPPKATGELFF

abundance: NA
v_gene: TRBV19
j_gene: TRBJ2-7
d_gene: NA
CDR3nt: TGTGCCAGTAGTGGAGCCGGCTACGAGCAGTACTTC
CDR3aa: CASSGAGYEQYF

abundance: NA
v_gene: TRBV5-1
j_gene: TRBJ1-2
d_gene: TRBD1
CDR3nt: TGCGCCAGCAGCTTGGCTGGGACAGGGGATGGCTACACCTTC
CDR3aa: CASSLAGTGDGYTF

abundance: NA
v_gene: TRBV5-1
j_gene: TRBJ2-1
d_gene: NA
CDR3nt: TGCGCCAGCGGAACTAGAGCGGGTTACAATGAGCAGTTCTTC
CDR3aa: CASGTRAGYNEQFF

abundance: NA
v_gene: TRBV6-5
j_gene: TRBJ2-7
d_gene: NA
CDR3nt: TGTGCCAGCAGTTACTCTGTTGATCCTTACTACGAGCAGTACTTC
CDR3aa: CASSYSVDPYYEQYF

abundance: NA
v_gene: TRBV5-6
j_gene: TRBJ2-6
d_gene: NA
CDR3nt: TGTGCCAGCAGCTTTACCATCTCTGGGGCCAACGTCCTGACTTTC
CDR3aa: CASSFTISGANVLTF

abundance: NA
v_gene: TRBV27
j_gene: TRBJ1-4
d_gene: NA
CDR3nt: TGTGCCAGCAGACAGGGACTGTATAATGAAAAACTGTTTTTT
CDR3aa: CASRQGLYNEKLFF

abundance: NA
v_gene: TRBV6-4
j_gene: TRBJ2-2
d_gene: NA
CDR3nt: TGTGCCAGCAGTTCTTTGGGTACCGGGGAGCTGTTTTTT
CDR3aa: CASSSLGTGELFF

abundance: NA
v_gene: TRBV6-5
j_gene: TRBJ2-7
d_gene: TRBD1
CDR3nt: TGTGCCAGCAGTTACTTTTATCAGGGGGACACCTACGAGCAGTACTTC
CDR3aa: CASSYFYQGDTYEQYF

abundance: NA
v_gene: TRBV11-3
j_gene: TRBJ2-7
d_gene: NA
CDR3nt: TGTGCCAGCAGCTTTTGGGGCAGGGACGATCACTACGAGCAGTACTTC
CDR3aa: CASSFWGRDDHYEQYF

abundance: NA
v_gene: TRBV18
j_gene: TRBJ2-3
d_gene: NA
CDR3nt: TGTGCCAGCTCACCATATGTATCCGATACGCAGTATTTT
CDR3aa: CASSPYVSDTQYF

abundance: NA
v_gene: TRBV5-1
j_gene: TRBJ2-3
d_gene: TRBD1
CDR3nt: TGCGCCAGCAGCTTGCAACAGGGGGCTCACTGGGTCTATACGCAGTATTTT
CDR3aa: CASSLQQGAHWVYTQYF

abundance: NA
v_gene: TRBV6-5
j_gene: TRBJ1-1
d_gene: NA
CDR3nt: TGTGCCAGCACCCTTAGAGGGAACACTGAAGCTTTCTTT
CDR3aa: CASTLRGNTEAFF

abundance: NA
v_gene: TRBV27
j_gene: TRBJ2-1
d_gene: NA
CDR3nt: TGTGCCAGCAGTCTTTTTGCCCTCAATGAGCAGTTCTTC
CDR3aa: CASSLFALNEQFF

abundance: NA
v_gene: TRBV7-3
j_gene: TRBJ1-3
d_gene: NA
CDR3nt: TGTGCCAGCAGCCCAGACTCTGGAAACACCATATATTTT
CDR3aa: CASSPDSGNTIYF

abundance: NA
v_gene: TRBV5-4
j_gene: TRBJ2-1
d_gene: NA
CDR3nt: TGTGCCAGCAGCTTGGTGACGAGATCCGGGGAGCAGTTCTTC
CDR3aa: CASSLVTRSGEQFF

abundance: NA
v_gene: TRBV13
j_gene: TRBJ2-1
d_gene: TRBD2
CDR3nt: TGTGCCAGCAGCTCGGCCCCTAGCGGGAGGTTATACAATGAGCAGTTCTTC
CDR3aa: CASSSAPSGRLYNEQFF